This entry features one T cell receptor (beta chain) sequence. Original processing methods: Estimation of nucleated cell counts relied on the amplification of reference gene primers. Generated by immunoSEQ multiplex PCR, the TCRdb table keeps only in-frame clones and is missing some. The DNA gave D and trimming, while V, J and clone size come from that table. The sample lists about 200,000 clones; roughly nine tenths were seen once. The sample originates from a study of blood T cell repertoires in COVID-19. Study background: Samples taken during acute and convalescent COVID-19 were collected in the United States, Italy and Spain. From T cells, B-cell-depleted T cells, or PBMCs came the material, which was cDNA or gDNA.

Sequencing was done on a sample of peripheral blood. The sequence derives from a woman in her sixties or seventies with acute or convalescent COVID-19.

The CDR3 DNA reads TGTGCCAGCAGATCTGGGACTTTACAAGAGACCCAGTACTTC. Protein sequence: CASRSGTLQETQYF. The genes are TRBV28 and TRBJ2-5, with a tentative D call TRBD2 (6 bases). Germline V gene sequence: CDR1 MDHEN, CDR2 SYDVKM. V lost 6 bases to trimming and J lost 2 bases, with 13 bases between them. This CDR3 is built from 14 residues.